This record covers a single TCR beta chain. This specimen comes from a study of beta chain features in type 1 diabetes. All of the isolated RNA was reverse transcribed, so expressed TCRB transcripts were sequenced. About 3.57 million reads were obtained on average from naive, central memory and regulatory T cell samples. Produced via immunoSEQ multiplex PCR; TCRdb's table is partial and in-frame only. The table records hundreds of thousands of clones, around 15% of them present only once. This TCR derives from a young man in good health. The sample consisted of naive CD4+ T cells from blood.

CDR3 bases: TGTGCCAGCAGTGACCCAGGGGATGTTTACAATGAGCAGTTCTTC. This codes for CASSDPGDVYNEQFF. The chain carries TRBV25-1 and TRBJ2-1; possibly TRBD1 for D (6 bases). This CDR3 is 15 amino acids long. Trimming took 3 bases from V and 4 from J, leaving 13 bases between them. Per the germline V gene, CDR1 is MGHDK and CDR2 is SYGVNS. Using reference TRBV25-1 and TRBJ2-1 for the parts outside the CDR3, the full variable domain is EADIYQTPRYLVIGTGKKITLECSQTMGHDKMYWYQQDPGMELHLIHYSYGVNSTEKGDLSSESTVSRIRTEHFPLTLESARPSHTSQYLCASSDPGDVYNEQFFGPGTRLTVL.